One sample yielded the 21 T cell receptor beta chains listed below, sequenced in a study of shared clonotypes between healthy human individuals. Assay: immunoSEQ multiplex PCR; the TCRdb copy retains only in-frame clones and omits some. The repertoire holds 230,000 or so clones, with 65% as singletons. The sample taken for sequencing was memory CD4+ T cells sorted from blood. Specified subset: CD45RA-negative fraction. Receptors were obtained from a man under 40 in good health.

This clone was seen a few times. This chain connects TRBV18 to TRBJ2-2, with a possible D match to TRBD2 (6 bases). Per the germline V gene, CDR1 is KGHSH and CDR2 is LQKENI. This CDR3 has 16 residues. V was shortened by 3 bases and J by 2 bases, with 13 bases between the two germline ends. CDR3 amino acids: CASSPTGTDNTGELFF. The CDR3 DNA sequence: TGTGCCAGCTCACCCACCGGGACTGATAACACCGGGGAGCTGTTTTTT.

This clone was observed a handful of times. The chain couples TRBV15 to TRBJ2-1, with no clear D. This CDR3 spans 17 amino acids. V was clipped by 0 bases and J by 6 bases, with 18 bases between them. Per the germline V gene, CDR1 is LNHNV and CDR2 is YYDKDF (reference sequence). CDR3 nucleotides: TGTGCCACCAGCAGAGATAGAACCTCCGGAGTGGCCAATGAGCAGTTCTTC. Translation gives CATSRDRTSGVANEQFF.

A few counts support this clone. The J gene is TRBJ1-5, the V gene TRBV7-2; D unresolved. The CDR3 runs 14 residues. The V and J ends lost 5 bases and 0 bases respectively, with 8 bases between them. Per the germline V gene, CDR1 is SGHTA and CDR2 is FQGNSA. For the CDR3, the DNA is TGTGCCAGCAGCGCAACAGCTAGCAATCAGCCCCAGCATTTT. Protein product: CASSATASNQPQHF.

This clone appeared a few times. The DNA of the CDR3 is TGTGCCAGCAGATGGACAGGCCCCAGAGGAGGCTACACCTTC. Amino acid sequence: CASRWTGPRGGYTF. The chain employs TRBV28 and TRBJ1-2; 7 bases agree with TRBD1. The germline gives CDR1 MDHEN, CDR2 SYDVKM. This CDR3 has 14 residues. Losses at the gene ends were 6 bases for V and 8 bases for J; bases not matched to a gene: 12.

The chain carries TRBV6-5 and TRBJ2-7; 7 bases align to TRBD1. The V gene end was trimmed by 5 bases and the J gene end by 1 base; junction bases not matched to a gene: 8. Germline loops: CDR1 MNHEY, CDR2 SVGAGI. The CDR3 covers 15 residues. CDR3 in amino acids: CASSLGQHLSYEQYF. The CDR3 region has the DNA TGTGCCAGCAGTCTGGGACAGCATTTATCCTACGAGCAGTACTTC.

The genes are TRBV15 and TRBJ2-5; D is unresolved. Germline V gene sequence: CDR1 LNHNV, CDR2 YYDKDF (reference sequence). With 0 bases removed from V and 2 bases from J, the gap between germline ends came to 10 bases. The length of the CDR3 is 15 residues. The chain's CDR3 is CATSRDVSFQETQYF. The CDR3 DNA reads TGTGCCACCAGCAGAGATGTATCCTTTCAAGAGACCCAGTACTTC.

This clone has just one count. This chain uses TRBV10-3 with TRBJ2-5, with D unclear. Per the germline V gene, CDR1 is ENHRY and CDR2 is SYGVKD. Trimming cost V 7 bases and J 4 bases, with 13 bases left between them. The CDR3 extends over 13 amino acids. In DNA form, the CDR3 reads TGTGCCATCACCCAGAGTATAGGAGAGACCCAGTACTTC. Translating gives CAITQSIGETQYF.

Turning to this clone: Other DNA sequences in the same sample also yield this CDR3. The gene calls are TRBV20-1 and TRBJ2-3; D is unresolved. Germline CDR1 reads DFQATT; CDR2 reads SNEGSKA (reference sequence). This CDR3 has 11 amino acids. The V gene lost 3 bases and the J gene lost 6 bases, with 7 bases spanning the gap. CDR3 coding DNA: TGCAGTGCTAGGTTTCCTGATACGCAGTATTTT. Residues: CSARFPDTQYF.

The chain combines TRBV19 with TRBJ1-4; D gene unclear. The germline V and J ends were trimmed by 6 bases and 4 bases, with 15 bases remaining between them. Germline V gene lookup returns CDR1 LNHDA and CDR2 SQIVND (reference sequence). This CDR3 spans 15 amino acids. The DNA of the CDR3 is TGTGCCAGTAGCCGATTTAATGGAGGTAATGAAAAACTGTTTTTT. Its protein product is CASSRFNGGNEKLFF.

The rearrangement links TRBV7-8 to TRBJ1-1; 7 nucleotides line up with TRBD1. The CDR3 consists of 14 residues. Germline V lookup: CDR1 SGHVS, CDR2 FQNEAQ. The trim removed 6 bases at V and 5 bases at J, leaving 9 bases unmatched. CDR3 sequence reads: CASRTTGRETEAFF. The CDR3 DNA sequence: TGTGCCAGCAGAACGACAGGGAGGGAGACTGAAGCTTTCTTT. The complete variable domain, with remaining parts taken from reference TRBV7-8 and TRBJ1-1, reads GAGVSQSPRYKVAKRGQDVALRCDPISGHVSLFWYQQALGQGPEFLTYFQNEAQLDKSGLPSDRFFAERPEGSVSTLKIQRTQQEDSAVYLCASRTTGRETEAFFGQGTRLTVV.

The chain is built from TRBV10-3 and TRBJ1-2; D possibly corresponds to TRBD1 (5 bases). The CDR3 has 13 residues. The ends were cut back, 3 bases at V and 7 bases at J, with 12 bases in the middle. Germline V gene lookup returns CDR1 ENHRY and CDR2 SYGVKD. The CDR3 region has the DNA TGTGCCATCAGTGAAGGCAGGGAAGGTGGCTACACCTTC. It codes for CAISEGREGGYTF.

The chain carries TRBV6-5 and TRBJ2-1, with D possibly being TRBD1 (6 bases). There are 13 residues in the CDR3. Germline CDR1 is MNHEY and CDR2 is SVGAGI. V lost 6 bases and J lost 3, with 9 bases in between. CDR3 in DNA: TGTGCCAGCAGACGGGACAACTACAATGAGCAGTTCTTC. It translates to CASRRDNYNEQFF.

The chain joins TRBV29-1 to TRBJ2-5; 11 nucleotides match TRBD2. Germline-derived CDR1 and CDR2 are SQVTM and ANQGSEA. J gave up 7 bases and V 5 bases, and 3 bases lay outside the gene matches. The length of the CDR3 is 12 residues. CDR3 DNA sequence: TGCAGCGTTACTAGCGGGAGTGGGACCCAGTACTTC. It encodes CSVTSGSGTQYF.

The chain couples TRBV11-3 to TRBJ2-6; a possible D gene is TRBD1 (6 bases). V was shortened by 1 base and J by 0 bases, with 10 bases between the two germline ends. Germline CDR1 SGHNT, CDR2 YENEEA. This CDR3 has 17 amino acids. The CDR3 bases are TGTGCCAGCAGCTTAGGGGGGACAACCTCTGGGGCCAACGTCCTGACTTTC. As protein: CASSLGGTTSGANVLTF.

This chain uses TRBV11-2 with TRBJ2-2; 7 bases line up with TRBD2. V lost 3 bases to trimming and J lost 0 bases; unmatched junction nucleotides: 4. In germline, CDR1 is SGHAT, CDR2 FQNNGV. The CDR3 has 16 residues. The CDR3 region has the DNA TGTGCCAGCAGCTTCAGGGCGGGGGCGAACACCGGGGAGCTGTTTTTT. Translating gives CASSFRAGANTGELFF.

The chain recombines TRBV10-2 with TRBJ1-1; a possible D gene is TRBD1 (5 bases). This CDR3 contains 15 residues. Germline CDR1 is WSHSY and CDR2 is SAAADI. Trimming shortened V by 1 base and J by 3 bases, and 12 bases separated the two germline ends. CDR3 amino acids: CASSEYRFIDTEAFF. As DNA, the CDR3 is TGCGCCAGCAGTGAGTACAGGTTTATTGACACTGAAGCTTTCTTT.

The CDR3 sequence is CASSEFGGVAMNTEAFF. CDR3 sequence (DNA): TGTGCCAGCAGTGAATTCGGCGGTGTAGCCATGAACACTGAAGCTTTCTTT. The chain combines TRBV25-1 with TRBJ1-1, with D hard to call. This CDR3 has 17 residues. V lost 1 base, J lost 0 bases, and 15 bases lay in between. In germline, CDR1 is MGHDK, CDR2 SYGVNS.

The J gene is TRBJ2-1, the V gene TRBV9; 9 bases map to TRBD2. Germline V gene sequence: CDR1 SGDLS, CDR2 YYNGEE. With V trimmed by 0 bases and J by 9 bases, 7 bases remained unmatched. The CDR3 totals 15 residues. The CDR3 protein is CASSVASGNVVEQFF. The DNA of the CDR3 is TGTGCCAGCAGCGTAGCTAGCGGGAATGTAGTTGAGCAGTTCTTC.

The rearrangement joins TRBV28 to TRBJ2-2; 12 nucleotides match TRBD2. The CDR3 covers 16 residues. Germline CDR1 MDHEN, CDR2 SYDVKM. V was clipped by 5 bases and J by 3 bases; unmatched bases: 4. In nucleotides, the CDR3 is TGTGCCAGCAGTGTGACTAGCGGGAGCTACACCGGGGAGCTGTTTTTT. Protein sequence: CASSVTSGSYTGELFF.

The chain employs TRBV14 and TRBJ2-1; TRBD2 aligns across 7 bases. The length of the CDR3 is 15 residues. Per germline, CDR1 SGHDN and CDR2 FVKESK. The ends lost 5 bases at V and 7 bases at J; junction bases unmatched: 11. The CDR3 DNA sequence: TGTGCCAGCAGCAAACGACTAGCACTTTCAAATGAGCAGTTCTTC. Its protein product is CASSKRLALSNEQFF.

V gene TRBV30 combines with J gene TRBJ1-1; a possible D gene is TRBD1 (5 bases). The V end lost 7 bases, the J end lost 10 bases, and 19 bases lay between the germline ends. Germline-derived CDR1 and CDR2 are GTSNPN and SVGIG (reference sequence). CDR3 length equals 12 residues. The CDR3 is CAYQREGPRAFF. The CDR3 DNA is TGTGCCTACCAACGGGAGGGACCCAGAGCTTTCTTT.